A single sample gave rise to the 29 T cell receptor beta chains below, sequenced in a study of human T cells and chemical hapten exposure. This sample's time point: pre-sensitization, week 0. Treatment specified: therapeutic diphenylcyclopropenone sensitization with weekly scalp DPC. TCRdb processed the RACE reads anew with MiXCR; each CDR3 protein has one entry. Of 90,000 or so distinct CDR3 sequences listed, 8.5% are singletons. Sequencing was performed on whole blood, taken in connection with sensitization to the hapten diphenylcyclopropenone (DPC). Every receptor here comes from a man aged 40-49 years with alopecia areata. Some clones in this sample may be carry-over from other donors' samples.

There are a few counts of this clonotype. The V and J genes are TRBV13 and TRBJ2-1; possible D gene TRBD2, 5 bases. The V end was cut by 5 bases, the J end by 0 bases, with 17 bases between. The V gene's germline CDR1 is PRHDT and CDR2 FYEKMQ (reference sequence). The CDR3 spans 17 residues. CDR3 region: CASSPRLPGSSYNEQFF. CDR3 in DNA: TGTGCCAGCAGCCCCCGACTACCGGGGAGCTCCTACAATGAGCAGTTCTTC.

This clonotype was counted only a few times. The CDR3 DNA is TGTGCCAGCAGTTCCCCTTTCAAGGGGGCCAACGTCCTGACTTTC. Its translation is CASSSPFKGANVLTF. The V call is TRBV6-6, the J call TRBJ2-6; D is unclear. This CDR3 has 15 residues. CDR1 and CDR2 (germline): MNHNY, SVGAGI (reference sequence). V lost 4 bases, J lost 4 bases, and 11 bases lay in between.

This rearrangement joins TRBV7-6 to TRBJ2-7; 8 bases line up with TRBD2. Germline values: CDR1 SGHVS, CDR2 FNYEAQ. This CDR3 has 14 residues. Trimming took 1 base from V and 7 from J; bases not matched to a gene: 6. In DNA form, the CDR3 reads TGTGCCAGCAGCTTAGGAGCGGGAGTCGGGGAGCAGTACGTC. Amino acid sequence: CASSLGAGVGEQYV.

A few counts support this clonotype. The chain is built from TRBV27 and TRBJ1-5; 7 bases are shared with TRBD1. Germline CDR1 and CDR2: MNHEY and SMNVEV (reference sequence). The CDR3 sequence is 14 residues long. V shed 3 bases, J shed 5 bases, and the junction held 4 bases outside the gene matches. For the CDR3, the DNA is TGTGCCAGCAGTTTCGACAGGGTGGATCAGCCCCAGCATTTT. It codes for CASSFDRVDQPQHF.

This clonotype showed up just a few times. The chain carries TRBV28 and TRBJ2-6; no reliable D call. There are 14 residues in the CDR3. V was trimmed by 5 bases and J by 0 bases, leaving 5 bases between them. Germline CDR1 is MDHEN and CDR2 is SYDVKM. The CDR3 sequence: CASSKPSGANVLTF. CDR3 nucleotides: TGTGCCAGCAGTAAACCCTCTGGGGCCAACGTCCTGACTTTC.

This clonotype was detected many times. This rearrangement joins TRBV19 to TRBJ2-5, with 8 bases fitting TRBD1. The CDR3 totals 15 residues. CDR1 LNHDA and CDR2 SQIVND come from the germline V gene (reference sequence). Trimming cost V 3 bases and J 5 bases; bases outside gene matches: 8. The CDR3 nucleotides are TGTGCCAGTAGTATTGCCAGGGGGCTAACGGAGACCCAGTACTTC. This encodes CASSIARGLTETQYF.

This clonotype was observed a few times. The chain has TRBV28 and TRBJ2-6; the D gene is possibly TRBD2 (6 bases). CDR1 is MDHEN, CDR2 SYDVKM, per germline. The CDR3 contains 15 residues. The V end lost 11 bases, the J end lost 0 bases, and 14 bases lay between the germline ends. This chain's CDR3 is CAVRGASSGANVLTF. CDR3 DNA sequence: TGTGCCGTGCGGGGTGCAAGCTCTGGGGCCAACGTCCTGACTTTC.

This clonotype was counted ten times or more. V gene TRBV7-2 combines with J gene TRBJ1-4; D is possibly TRBD1 (6 bases). CDR3 size: 16 residues. Germline-derived CDR1 and CDR2 are SGHTA and FQGNSA. Trimming took 3 bases from V and 3 from J, leaving 14 bases between them. The chain's CDR3 is CASSFGQMGANEKLFF. The CDR3 region has the DNA TGTGCCAGCAGCTTTGGACAGATGGGGGCTAATGAAAAACTGTTTTTT.

The chain is built from TRBV12-3 or TRBV12-4 and TRBJ2-3, with a possible D match to TRBD1 (5 bases). There are 17 residues in the CDR3. V gave up 1 base and J gave up 0 bases, with 14 bases separating them. The CDR3 DNA reads TGTGCCAGCAGTTTAGAGGGGTTTAGCAGTAGCACAGATACGCAGTATTTT. The encoded protein is CASSLEGFSSSTDTQYF.

In this sample, this clonotype turned up many times. The rearrangement uses TRBV6-5 and TRBJ2-5; 13 bases agree with TRBD2. Germline loops: CDR1 MNHEY, CDR2 SVGAGI. V shed 5 bases, J shed 5 bases, and the junction held 5 bases outside the gene matches. This CDR3 is 15 amino acids long. CDR3 in amino acids: CASSPGLAGVETQYF. As DNA, the CDR3 is TGTGCCAGCAGTCCCGGACTAGCGGGAGTTGAGACCCAGTACTTC.

This clonotype has only a few counts. V and J are TRBV3-1 and TRBJ1-3; 10 nucleotides agree with TRBD1. Germline assignment: CDR1 LGHDT and CDR2 YNNKEL (reference sequence). V lost 2 bases, J lost 0 bases, and 13 bases stayed unmatched. The length of the CDR3 is 20 residues. The DNA for the CDR3 is TGTGCCAGCAGCCAACCTGGGACAGGGGAAGGTTTGGGCTCTGGAAACACCATATATTTT. This translates into CASSQPGTGEGLGSGNTIYF.

This clonotype was detected ten times or more. V gene TRBV10-3 combines with J gene TRBJ2-3; TRBD2 matches at 10 bases. The germline gives CDR1 ENHRY, CDR2 SYGVKD. The CDR3 extends over 15 amino acids. Trimming at V came to 5 bases and at J to 0 bases, leaving 2 bases not matched to a gene. DNA of the CDR3: TGTGCCATCAGTCGGACTAGCGGAAGCACAGATACGCAGTATTTT. Its protein is CAISRTSGSTDTQYF.

This clonotype has ten or more counts. The V call is TRBV6-6, the J call TRBJ2-7, with 7 bases fitting TRBD1. Germline V CDR1 and CDR2: MNHNY, SVGAGI (reference sequence). The V and J ends lost 5 bases and 2 bases, in that order; junction bases with no gene match: 3. The CDR3 has 13 amino acids. As DNA, the CDR3 is TGTGCCAGCAGTCAGGGGACAGCCTACGAGCAGTACTTC. Translating it yields CASSQGTAYEQYF.

This clonotype was seen repeatedly, ten times or more. The chain is built from TRBV7-8 and TRBJ2-7; 8 bases align to TRBD1. Germline lookup yields CDR1 SGHVS and CDR2 FQNEAQ. This CDR3 contains 15 residues. Germline trimming cut 3 bases from V and 3 bases from J; bases unmatched to any gene: 7. The CDR3 is CASSFGQGLVYEQYV. CDR3 nucleotides: TGTGCCAGCAGCTTTGGACAGGGATTAGTCTACGAGCAGTACGTC.

This clonotype was counted a few times. This rearrangement joins TRBV5-6 to TRBJ2-1; D gene unclear. Trimming shortened V by 7 bases and J by 2 bases, and 16 bases separated the two germline ends. The germline CDR1 and CDR2 sequences are SGHDT and YYEEEE. The CDR3 loop spans 15 amino acids. DNA of the CDR3: TGTGCCAGCCGACTGGACCAACGAACCTACAATGAGCAGTTCTTC. Translating it yields CASRLDQRTYNEQFF.

This clonotype showed up many times. The chain is built from TRBV15 and TRBJ1-5, with D perhaps TRBD1 (6 bases). Trimming left V 0 bases short and J 7 bases short, with 10 bases between. This CDR3 contains 14 residues. CDR1 and CDR2 (germline): LNHNV, YYDKDF (reference sequence). In DNA, the CDR3 is TGTGCCACCAGCAGAGATCTAAGGGGGCAGCCCCAGCATTTT. Amino acid sequence: CATSRDLRGQPQHF.

This clonotype was observed a handful of times. V and J are TRBV6-5 and TRBJ2-6; tentative D call: TRBD1 (6 bases). The V gene lost 5 bases and the J gene lost 0 bases, with 11 bases spanning the gap. The CDR3 is 16 amino acids. CDR1 and CDR2 (germline): MNHEY, SVGAGI. The CDR3: CASSNYRASGANVLTF. The CDR3 coding sequence is TGTGCCAGCAGTAACTACAGGGCCTCTGGGGCCAACGTCCTGACTTTC.

This sequence joins TRBV5-1 and TRBJ2-1, with TRBD2 identical over 8 bases. The length of the CDR3 is 17 residues. V shed 0 bases, J shed 0 bases, and the junction held 5 bases outside the gene matches. The germline V gene encodes CDR1 SGHRS and CDR2 YFSETQ. CDR3 loop: CASSLGLAPSSYNEQFF. In DNA form, the CDR3 reads TGCGCCAGCAGCTTGGGACTAGCGCCGAGCTCCTACAATGAGCAGTTCTTC. Looking up the rest from reference TRBV5-1 and TRBJ2-1 gives the full variable domain: KAGVTQTPRYLIKTRGQQVTLSCSPISGHRSVSWYQQTPGQGLQFLFEYFSETQRNKGNFPGRFSGRQFSNSRSEMNVSTLELGDSALYLCASSLGLAPSSYNEQFFGPGTRLTVL.

This clonotype has just a few counts. The V and J genes are TRBV9 and TRBJ2-1; D is ambiguous. Germline values: CDR1 SGDLS, CDR2 YYNGEE. The CDR3 runs to 16 residues. Trimming removed 0 bases from V and 0 bases from J, with 10 bases in between. CDR3 bases: TGTGCCAGCAGCGTAGACGTTGATTTCTCCTACAATGAGCAGTTCTTC. This gives the protein CASSVDVDFSYNEQFF.

The rearrangement uses TRBV7-2 and TRBJ2-7; TRBD2 is a possible D gene (6 bases). CDR3 size: 12 residues. V was trimmed by 5 bases and J by 6 bases, leaving 11 bases between them. CDR1 and CDR2 (germline): SGHTA, FQGNSA. This chain's CDR3 is CASSPRLGEQYF. The CDR3 region has the DNA TGTGCCAGCAGCCCCAGACTAGGCGAGCAGTACTTC.

This clonotype was seen repeatedly, ten times or more. The chain is built from TRBV29-1 and TRBJ1-1; maybe TRBD1 (5 bases). Germline V gene sequence: CDR1 SQVTM, CDR2 ANQGSEA. The CDR3 has 15 amino acids. Trimming left V 3 bases short and J 2 bases short, with 16 bases between. The CDR3 is CSVDGGVVINTEAFF. The DNA of the CDR3 is TGCAGCGTTGATGGGGGAGTAGTAATCAACACTGAAGCTTTCTTT. The full variable domain, rest sourced from reference TRBV29-1 and TRBJ1-1, is SAVISQKPSRDICQRGTSLTIQCQVDSQVTMMFWYRQQPGQSLTLIATANQGSEATYESGFVIDKFPISRPNLTFSTLTVSNMSPEDSSIYLCSVDGGVVINTEAFFGQGTRLTVV.

This clonotype was detected only a few times. This rearrangement joins TRBV7-9 to TRBJ2-2; D is perhaps TRBD1 (6 bases). V gave up 8 bases and J gave up 1 base, with 14 bases separating them. CDR3 length: 15 amino acids. Germline CDR1 and CDR2: SEHNR and FQNEAQ (reference sequence). CDR3 bases: TGTGCCAGCCCTACCGGGACACAGAACACCGGGGAGCTGTTTTTT. It specifies CASPTGTQNTGELFF.

In its sample, this clonotype was seen a few times. The V call is TRBV18, the J call TRBJ2-1; 7 positions agree with TRBD1. From germline, CDR1 is KGHSH and CDR2 LQKENI. This CDR3 is 15 amino acids long. The junction had 9 bases not matched to a gene; V was cut back by 1 base and J by 9 bases. CDR3 in amino acids: CASSPRGTERGEQFF. In nucleotides, the CDR3 is TGTGCCAGCTCACCACGGGGGACAGAACGCGGTGAGCAGTTCTTC.

This clonotype was detected many times. This sequence joins TRBV20-1 and TRBJ1-1, with D unresolved. Germline V gene sequence: CDR1 DFQATT, CDR2 SNEGSKA (reference sequence). V dropped 4 bases and J dropped 0 bases, with 12 bases sitting between them. The CDR3 contains 14 residues. The CDR3: CSAMGRGLNTEAFF. The CDR3 bases are TGCAGTGCTATGGGCAGAGGGCTGAACACTGAAGCTTTCTTT.

This clonotype was picked up a small number of times. This chain links TRBV29-1 with TRBJ1-2; 7 nucleotides agree with TRBD1. The trim removed 7 bases at V and 5 bases at J, leaving 7 bases unmatched. This CDR3 has 12 amino acids. Germline CDR1 reads SQVTM; CDR2 reads ANQGSEA. CDR3 nucleotides: TGCAGCGCGGGACAGCCCGAATATGGCTACACCTTC. The encoded protein is CSAGQPEYGYTF.

This clonotype appeared many times. The rearrangement links TRBV7-9 to TRBJ1-1; maybe TRBD1 (5 bases). V dropped 7 bases and J dropped 0 bases, with 15 bases sitting between them. This CDR3 has 15 residues. The germline V gene has CDR1 SEHNR and CDR2 FQNEAQ (reference sequence). The CDR3 spells CASKAVGGLNTEAFF. The CDR3 DNA reads as TGTGCCAGCAAGGCCGTGGGGGGACTGAACACTGAAGCTTTCTTT.

Details on this clonotype: Mismatch with germline at one junction end may stem from a read error. CDR3 in DNA: TGTACCATCAGACAACCGGGACAGGGGGCTTCAGATACGCAGTATTTT. It codes for CTIRQPGQGASDTQYF. The chain carries TRBV10-3 and TRBJ2-3, with 12 bases matching TRBD1. CDR3 length equals 16 residues. The germline V gene has CDR1 ENHRY and CDR2 SYGVKD.

This clonotype was seen at least ten times. V is TRBV3-1 and J is TRBJ1-3; D gene ambiguous. V was pared by 0 bases and J by 1 base, with 7 bases between. There are 15 residues in the CDR3. Per germline, CDR1 LGHDT and CDR2 YNNKEL (reference sequence). This CDR3 is CASSQDLQSGNTIYF. The DNA of the CDR3 is TGTGCCAGCAGCCAAGATCTACAGTCTGGAAACACCATATATTTT.

The rearrangement links TRBV29-1 to TRBJ2-1, with 10 bases lining up with TRBD2. With 3 bases clipped from V and 3 bases from J, the junction kept 5 bases outside the gene matches. The CDR3 is 15 residues long. Germline V gene sequence: CDR1 SQVTM, CDR2 ANQGSEA. The DNA for the CDR3 is TGCAGCGTTGATTCGTCTAGCGGGAGCTACAATGAGCAGTTCTTC. It encodes CSVDSSSGSYNEQFF.